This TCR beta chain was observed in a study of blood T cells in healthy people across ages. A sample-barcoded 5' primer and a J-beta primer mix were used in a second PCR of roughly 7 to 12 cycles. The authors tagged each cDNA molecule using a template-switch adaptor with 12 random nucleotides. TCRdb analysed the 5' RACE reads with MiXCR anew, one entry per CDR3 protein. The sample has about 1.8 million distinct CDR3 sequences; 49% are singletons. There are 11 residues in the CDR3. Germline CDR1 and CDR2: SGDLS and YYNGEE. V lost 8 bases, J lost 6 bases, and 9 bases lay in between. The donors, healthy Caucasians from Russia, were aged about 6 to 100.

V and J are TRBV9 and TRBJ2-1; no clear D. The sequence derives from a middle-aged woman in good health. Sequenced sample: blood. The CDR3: CASGLSNEQFF. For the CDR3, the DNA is TGTGCCAGTGGGCTATCCAATGAGCAGTTCTTC.